This TCR beta chain derives from a study of CD8 T cells in ankylosing spondylitis. From the 5' RACE reads, TCRdb called clonotypes with MiXCR, one entry per CDR3 protein. The table lists around 220,000 distinct CDR3 sequences, about 11% of them singletons. This CDR3 is built from 15 residues. Unmatched junction bases numbered 10, after V lost 6 bases and J lost 9 bases. Overall study results and limits: It appeared that ankylosing spondylitis blood was characterized by a TCR beta motif of several highly homologous variants. A subset of motif variants has previously been described in the synovial fluid and blood of reactive arthritis. Relatively rare in peripheral blood, disease-linked clones were also CD8+.

Comment on this clonotype: Antigen unknown.

The receptor's source is a male donor with ankylosing spondylitis or in good health (not recorded which). The sample comprised blood, either unsorted or a sorted T cell fraction (not recorded which). V and J are TRBV12-3 or TRBV12-4 and TRBJ2-3, with TRBD2 matching over 12 bases. The CDR3 sequence: CASSPPSGGAWTQYF. The CDR3 DNA sequence: TGTGCCAGCAGCCCCCCTAGCGGGGGGGCGTGGACGCAGTATTTT.